One sample yielded the 30 T cell receptor beta chains listed below, sequenced in a study of blood T cell repertoires in COVID-19. Libraries were prepared by immunoSEQ multiplex PCR; TCRdb keeps only in-frame clonotypes and omits some of them. The sample carries 110,000 to 150,000 clones, 85% to 90% recorded once. Sequencing was carried out using peripheral blood. The origin of the receptors is a woman in her fifties or sixties with active COVID-19.

This sequence joins TRBV19 and TRBJ1-2, with a weak D call TRBD1 (6 bases). The length of the CDR3 is 19 residues. CDR1 LNHDA and CDR2 SQIVND come from the germline V gene (reference sequence). V lost 0 bases, J lost 0 bases, and 20 bases lay in between. The CDR3 nucleotides read TGTGCCAGTAGTATAGATGGCCTGGACAGCCGCTCAGCTAACTATGGCTACACCTTC. Protein: CASSIDGLDSRSANYGYTF. Full variable domain (remainder filled in from reference TRBV19 and TRBJ1-2): DGGITQSPKYLFRKEGQNVTLSCEQNLNHDAMYWYRQDPGQGLRLIYYSQIVNDFQKGDIAEGYSVSREKKESFPLTVTSAQKNPTAFYLCASSIDGLDSRSANYGYTFGSGTRLTVV.

The chain couples TRBV4-2 to TRBJ1-1, with 8 bases matching TRBD1. The CDR3 covers 15 residues. With 0 bases clipped from V and 8 bases from J, the junction kept 8 bases outside the gene matches. In germline, CDR1 is LGHNA, CDR2 YNFKEQ. CDR3 nucleotide sequence: TGTGCCAGCAGCCAAGATTTCAGGGGGCCAAGAGAAGCTTTCTTT. Translated, it gives CASSQDFRGPREAFF.

V usage is TRBV6-5 and J usage is TRBJ1-1; 8 positions match TRBD1. The ends lost 7 bases at V and 2 bases at J; junction bases unmatched: 6. Germline CDR1 MNHEY, CDR2 SVGAGI. The CDR3 runs to 14 residues. In DNA, the CDR3 is TGTGCCAGCACAGGGGGCTCTTTAAACACTGAAGCTTTCTTT. It is translated as CASTGGSLNTEAFF.

The chain carries TRBV29-1 and TRBJ2-1, with 10 nucleotides matching TRBD2. After removal of 5 bases from V and 4 bases from J, the junction contained 11 bases not matched to a gene. Germline V gene sequence: CDR1 SQVTM, CDR2 ANQGSEA. CDR3 length: 16 amino acids. The CDR3, as DNA: TGCAGCGTTAAATATTTGAGCGGGGGGGTTTACAATGAGCAGTTCTTC. This sequence encodes CSVKYLSGGVYNEQFF.

The rearrangement links TRBV5-1 to TRBJ2-7; D not resolved. The germline V gene encodes CDR1 SGHRS and CDR2 YFSETQ. V gave up 3 bases and J gave up 4 bases, with 17 bases separating them. The CDR3 loop spans 15 amino acids. The CDR3 DNA sequence: TGCGCCAGCAGCTCTCGAGGCGGTACCACTTACGAGCAGTACTTC. Amino acids: CASSSRGGTTYEQYF.

The CDR3 protein is CSVGRQTYEQYF. The CDR3 bases are TGCAGCGTTGGGAGACAGACCTACGAGCAGTACTTC. The rearrangement links TRBV29-1 to TRBJ2-7; a weak D match, TRBD1 (5 bases). The CDR3 totals 12 residues. V lost 4 bases and J lost 2, with 9 bases in between. Germline V lookup: CDR1 SQVTM, CDR2 ANQGSEA.

This sequence joins TRBV28 and TRBJ2-5, with 12 bases identical to TRBD2. Germline V gene sequence: CDR1 MDHEN, CDR2 SYDVKM. CDR3 length: 14 residues. J lost 4 bases, V lost 8 bases, and 5 bases had no gene match. The CDR3: CASLAGGVIETQYF. The CDR3 nucleotides are TGTGCCAGCCTAGCGGGAGGGGTTATAGAGACCCAGTACTTC.

This sequence joins TRBV24-1 and TRBJ2-1; 12 bases match TRBD2. Germline V CDR1 and CDR2: KGHDR, SFDVKD. The V gene end was trimmed by 3 bases and the J gene end by 8 bases; junction bases not matched to a gene: 10. The CDR3 length is 17 residues. In DNA form, the CDR3 reads TGTGCCACCAGTGATCCCTCTAGCGGGAGGGCCTGGCATGAGCAGTTCTTC. Translated, it gives CATSDPSSGRAWHEQFF.

In nucleotides, the CDR3 is TGTGCCAGCAGTCCCGACAGGGCACGGTGGGATACGAACACCGGGGAGCTGTTTTTT. This translates into CASSPDRARWDTNTGELFF. This sequence joins TRBV6-6 and TRBJ2-2; 7 positions match TRBD1. J gave up 0 bases and V 5 bases, and 15 bases lay outside the gene matches. The germline CDR1 and CDR2 sequences are MNHNY and SVGAGI (reference sequence). CDR3 size: 19 residues.

This clone was observed a single time. Compared with germline, one end of the junction differs, possibly owing to a read error. The chain carries TRBV18 and TRBJ1-3, with TRBD1 matching over 9 bases. The CDR3 is made up of 12 amino acids. CDR1 and CDR2 (germline): KGHSH, LQKENI. CDR3 amino acids: CASSTGGDKPHF. In DNA form, the CDR3 reads TGTGCCAGCTCAACAGGGGGCGATAAGCCTCATTTT.

This chain joins TRBV6-7 and TRBJ1-1, with TRBD1 identical over 7 bases. TRBV6-7 carries the ORF label, with uncertain function. The CDR3 totals 15 residues. The trim removed 2 bases at V and 3 bases at J, leaving 6 bases unmatched. The CDR3 DNA follows: TGTGCCAGCAGTTACGACAGGGCCGAGGACACTGAAGCTTTCTTT. Protein sequence: CASSYDRAEDTEAFF.

V is TRBV10-1 and J is TRBJ2-7, with 8 nucleotides matching TRBD1. There are 15 residues in the CDR3. The ends lost 4 bases at V and 1 base at J; junction bases unmatched: 6. Germline V gives CDR1 WNHNN, CDR2 SYGVQD (reference sequence). The CDR3 DNA follows: TGCGCCAGCAGTGCCGGACAGGGCGGGTCCTACGAGCAGTACTTC. Translation: CASSAGQGGSYEQYF.

The chain combines TRBV3-1 (or the pseudogene TRBV3-2) with TRBJ1-2, with 7 positions matching TRBD1. After removal of 0 bases from V and 5 bases from J, the junction contained 3 bases not matched to a gene. Germline V gene sequence: CDR1 LGHDT, CDR2 YNNKEL (reference sequence). CDR3 length: 14 residues. The CDR3 spells CASSQEGRGYGYTF. CDR3 sequence (DNA): TGTGCCAGCAGCCAAGAGGGCAGGGGGTATGGCTACACCTTC.

The CDR3 sequence: CASSPGQGTYEQYF. Written as DNA, the CDR3 is TGTGCCAGCAGCCCGGGACAGGGTACCTACGAGCAGTACTTC. V gene TRBV3-1 (or the pseudogene TRBV3-2) combines with J gene TRBJ2-7; 9 bases map to TRBD1. This CDR3 has 14 residues. The V and J ends lost 4 bases and 2 bases, in that order; junction bases with no gene match: 3. Germline assignment: CDR1 LGHDT and CDR2 YNNKEL (reference sequence).

The chain is built from TRBV7-8 and TRBJ2-1; 7 bases align to TRBD2. The junction had 8 bases not matched to a gene; V was cut back by 5 bases and J by 4 bases. The germline V gene encodes CDR1 SGHVS and CDR2 FQNEAQ. The CDR3 runs to 15 residues. CDR3 DNA: TGTGCCAGCAGCACTAGCCAGCGGGGTTACAATGAGCAGTTCTTC. This encodes CASSTSQRGYNEQFF.

V and J are TRBV12-3 or TRBV12-4 and TRBJ2-2, with D unresolved. Trimming took 5 bases from V and 2 from J, leaving 3 bases between them. The CDR3 spans 12 residues. The CDR3 nucleotides are TGTGCCAGCAGTCCTAACACCGGGGAGCTGTTTTTT. Its protein is CASSPNTGELFF.

In its sample, this clone was seen a few times. The rearrangement uses TRBV28 and TRBJ1-5; no reliable D call. The V gene's germline CDR1 is MDHEN and CDR2 SYDVKM. V was pared by 8 bases and J by 2 bases, with 19 bases between. The CDR3 is 16 amino acids. The chain's CDR3 is CASSNGGYLGNQPQHF. The CDR3 DNA follows: TGTGCCAGCTCAAATGGAGGATATTTGGGCAATCAGCCCCAGCATTTT.

The chain combines TRBV4-3 with TRBJ1-2, with TRBD1 matching over 7 bases. V shed 4 bases and J 8 bases; nucleotides not matched to a gene: 10. Germline-derived CDR1 and CDR2 are LGHNA and YSLEER. The CDR3 runs 14 residues. The CDR3 reads CASSRDRAISGYTF. The CDR3 DNA reads TGCGCCAGCAGCCGAGACAGGGCGATCTCGGGCTACACCTTC.

The chain combines TRBV5-4 with TRBJ2-3; possible D gene TRBD1, 5 bases. CDR3 length equals 15 residues. Looked up from germline, CDR1 is SGHNT and CDR2 is YYREEE (reference sequence). Trimming left V 0 bases short and J 4 bases short, with 12 bases between. CDR3 sequence reads: CASSLEQGGADTQYF. CDR3 DNA sequence: TGTGCCAGCAGCTTGGAGCAGGGTGGAGCAGATACGCAGTATTTT.

This clone was observed a single time. This chain uses TRBV4-1 with TRBJ2-7, with 7 bases matching TRBD1. V shed 1 base and J 0 bases; nucleotides not matched to a gene: 6. This CDR3 comprises 16 residues. Germline values: CDR1 MGHRA, CDR2 YSYEKL. The CDR3: CASSQAAGGSSYEQYF. CDR3 nucleotides: TGCGCCAGCAGCCAAGCGGCAGGGGGTAGCTCCTACGAGCAGTACTTC.

The gene calls are TRBV19 and TRBJ1-1; 7 bases agree with TRBD1. The V gene end was trimmed by 5 bases and the J gene end by 0 bases; junction bases not matched to a gene: 3. CDR3 size: 14 residues. Germline-derived CDR1 and CDR2 are LNHDA and SQIVND (reference sequence). CDR3 sequence (DNA): TGTGCCAGTAGTGCGACAGGGCTGAACACTGAAGCTTTCTTT. Translating it yields CASSATGLNTEAFF.

The chain carries TRBV7-2 and TRBJ1-2, with a weak D call TRBD1 (5 bases). With 2 bases removed from V and 1 base from J, the gap between germline ends came to 11 bases. Germline CDR1 reads SGHTA; CDR2 reads FQGNSA. The CDR3 is 15 residues long. CDR3 nucleotide sequence: TGTGCCAGCAGCTTAACGGGGGGGAATAACTATGGCTACACCTTC. Translating gives CASSLTGGNNYGYTF.

The chain has TRBV10-3 and TRBJ1-6; a weak D match, TRBD1 (5 bases). The CDR3 runs to 13 residues. Germline loops: CDR1 ENHRY, CDR2 SYGVKD. Trimming took off 10 bases at V and 5 bases at J, with 12 bases between the two ends. This CDR3 reads CATSRGDNSPLHF. CDR3 sequence (DNA): TGTGCCACCTCTCGGGGGGATAATTCACCCCTCCACTTT.

V gene TRBV5-1 combines with J gene TRBJ2-7; D possibly corresponds to TRBD2 (5 bases). CDR1 is SGHRS and CDR2 is YFSETQ in the germline V gene. Trimming cost V 0 bases and J 0 bases, with 13 bases left between them. The CDR3 is made up of 16 amino acids. CDR3 sequence (DNA): TGCGCCAGCAGCTTGGGATGGGCGGGTGCCTCCTACGAGCAGTACTTC. Translating it yields CASSLGWAGASYEQYF.

V is TRBV15 and J is TRBJ1-2; 8 nucleotides agree with TRBD1. This CDR3 spans 15 amino acids. Trimming removed 5 bases from V and 6 bases from J; junction bases left unmatched: 11. Per the germline V gene, CDR1 is LNHNV and CDR2 is YYDKDF (reference sequence). CDR3 protein: CATSSASQGVNGYTF. In DNA, the CDR3 is TGTGCCACCAGCTCAGCTTCACAGGGGGTTAATGGCTACACCTTC.

The CDR3 DNA sequence: TGCGCCAGCAGCCCTCGGACAGGGGCAGGTCAGCCCCAGCATTTT. This translates into CASSPRTGAGQPQHF. The V gene is TRBV4-1, the J gene TRBJ1-5, with 9 bases matching TRBD1. The CDR3 has 15 amino acids. V was clipped by 4 bases and J by 6 bases; unmatched bases: 7. Germline-derived CDR1 and CDR2 are MGHRA and YSYEKL.

The chain joins TRBV7-2 to TRBJ1-2; TRBD1 might be the D (6 bases). CDR3 length equals 15 residues. Trimming pared 1 base from V and 3 bases from J, leaving 12 bases between. The germline CDR1 and CDR2 sequences are SGHTA and FQGNSA. As DNA, the CDR3 is TGTGCCAGCAGCTTAGGTAGACAGGCGTACTATGGCTACACCTTC. As protein: CASSLGRQAYYGYTF.

This chain links TRBV7-2 with TRBJ1-3; no definite D call. The CDR3 contains 13 residues. V was pared by 4 bases and J by 0 bases, with 4 bases between. Germline values: CDR1 SGHTA, CDR2 FQGNSA. The CDR3 region is CASSSNSGNTIYF. The CDR3 nucleotides are TGTGCCAGCAGCTCAAACTCTGGAAACACCATATATTTT.

The chain carries TRBV6-5 and TRBJ1-6; D call uncertain. Germline CDR1 MNHEY, CDR2 SVGAGI. CDR3 length equals 14 residues. The germline V and J ends were trimmed by 7 bases and 0 bases, with 7 bases remaining between them. The CDR3 bases are TGTGCCAGCACCCTTAGCTCCTATAATTCACCCCTCCACTTT. It specifies CASTLSSYNSPLHF.

The rearrangement joins TRBV19 to TRBJ2-1; 8 bases align to TRBD2. The J segment lost 2 bases and the V segment lost 5 bases, leaving 2 bases of the junction unmatched. Germline CDR1 LNHDA, CDR2 SQIVND (reference sequence). The CDR3 is 14 amino acids. The DNA for the CDR3 is TGTGCCAGTAGTCCGGGACTAGCCTACAATGAGCAGTTCTTC. Translated: CASSPGLAYNEQFF.